This T cell receptor beta chain comes out of a study of control samples from healthy donors and cancer patients. This CDR3 region has 15 residues. The J segment lost 3 bases and the V segment lost 2 bases, leaving 5 bases of the junction unmatched. CDR1 is SGHTA and CDR2 is FQGNSA in the germline V gene. The assay was immunoSEQ multiplex PCR, and TCRdb's table has in-frame clones only and misses some. The data hold about 170,000 clones, with roughly 93% observed a single time. The rearrangement joins TRBV7-2 to TRBJ1-1, with 8 nucleotides matching TRBD1. The TCR originated in a woman in her fifties or sixties in good health. The source material was blood. CDR3 sequence (DNA): TGTGCCAGCAGCTTACAGGGGGCGCACGACACTGAAGCTTTCTTT. It is translated as CASSLQGAHDTEAFF.